These 32 T cell receptor beta chains share one sample of origin, sequenced in a study of cytomegalovirus exposure and HLA in healthy donors. PCR was performed using 60 Vbeta and 13 Jbeta primers. Profiling relied on immunoSEQ multiplex PCR, and the TCRdb table lists in-frame clones only, not all of them. The sample includes approximately 110,000 clones. The sequencing sample was made of PBMCs. These receptors all stem from a man aged 40-50 years in good health and CMV-seropositive.

The CDR3 bases are TGTGCCAGCAGTTTTGGACAGGGTTTTCAGCCCCAGCATTTT. It yields the protein CASSFGQGFQPQHF. The rearrangement joins TRBV27 to TRBJ1-5; 8 nucleotides line up with TRBD1. The CDR3 is 14 residues long. CDR1 is MNHEY and CDR2 is SMNVEV in the germline V gene (reference sequence). Germline trimming cut 3 bases from V and 6 bases from J; bases unmatched to any gene: 4.

This chain joins TRBV19 and TRBJ2-1; perhaps TRBD1 as D (6 bases). Germline loops: CDR1 LNHDA, CDR2 SQIVND (reference sequence). The germline V and J ends were trimmed by 9 bases and 7 bases, with 16 bases remaining between them. CDR3 length equals 13 residues. CDR3 in DNA: TGTGCCAGCAACCACAGGGCTGGGAATGAGCAGTTCTTC. Its protein is CASNHRAGNEQFF.

The CDR3 DNA reads TGTGCCAGTAGTATGGGACTCTACAATGAGCAGTTCTTC. Protein: CASSMGLYNEQFF. The genes are TRBV19 and TRBJ2-1, with D tentatively TRBD2 (6 bases). Looked up from germline, CDR1 is LNHDA and CDR2 is SQIVND (reference sequence). The CDR3 length is 13 residues. V was cut by 3 bases and J by 3 bases, with 6 bases left in between.

This sequence joins TRBV7-8 and TRBJ2-7; 9 nucleotides line up with TRBD1. V dropped 2 bases and J dropped 6; count of bases not matched to a gene: 5. The CDR3 has 14 amino acids. The germline CDR1 and CDR2 sequences are SGHVS and FQNEAQ. The CDR3 region is CASSLRTGEGEQYF. Here the CDR3 DNA reads TGTGCCAGCAGCTTACGGACAGGGGAAGGCGAGCAGTACTTC.

The chain couples TRBV28 to TRBJ2-2; 9 bases line up with TRBD2. CDR1 and CDR2 (germline): MDHEN, SYDVKM. CDR3 length equals 19 residues. V was clipped by 3 bases and J by 0 bases; unmatched bases: 11. CDR3 protein: CASSFFPIAGEANTGELFF. The CDR3 region has the DNA TGTGCCAGCAGTTTCTTCCCTATAGCGGGAGAGGCGAACACCGGGGAGCTGTTTTTT.

The chain is built from TRBV4-1 and TRBJ2-6; a possible D gene is TRBD2 (6 bases). Germline V gene lookup returns CDR1 MGHRA and CDR2 YSYEKL. Trimming removed 0 bases at V and 7 bases at J, with 25 bases between. This CDR3 has 20 amino acids. CDR3 residues: CASSQDPVRDGILGANVLTF. The DNA of the CDR3 is TGCGCCAGCAGCCAAGATCCGGTGCGGGACGGCATTCTGGGAGCCAACGTCCTGACTTTC.

The rearrangement links TRBV18 to TRBJ1-1; D gene uncertain. The CDR3 spans 13 residues. Germline V gene data show CDR1 as KGHSH and CDR2 as LQKENI. Deletions cut 6 bases from V and 10 bases from J, with 18 bases between. The CDR3: CASSNPTEFAAFF. DNA of the CDR3: TGTGCCAGCTCGAATCCTACCGAATTTGCAGCTTTCTTT.

J is TRBJ2-2 and V is TRBV5-1; 16 nucleotides agree with TRBD2. CDR1 and CDR2 from the germline V gene are SGHRS and YFSETQ. The trim removed 3 bases at V and 1 base at J, leaving 9 bases unmatched. CDR3 length: 20 residues. CDR3 bases: TGCGCCAGCAGCTCCTCCGGGACTAGCGGGAGGGGGCTGAACACCGGGGAGCTGTTTTTT. It is translated as CASSSSGTSGRGLNTGELFF. The entire variable domain, with the rest obtained from reference TRBV5-1 and TRBJ2-2, is as follows: KAGVTQTPRYLIKTRGQQVTLSCSPISGHRSVSWYQQTPGQGLQFLFEYFSETQRNKGNFPGRFSGRQFSNSRSEMNVSTLELGDSALYLCASSSSGTSGRGLNTGELFFGEGSRLTVL.

The rearrangement joins TRBV14 to TRBJ1-5; TRBD1 matches at 8 bases. The CDR3 runs to 14 residues. Germline CDR1 SGHDN, CDR2 FVKESK. V lost 5 bases and J lost 4; bases outside the gene matches: 4. CDR3 nucleotides: TGTGCCAGCAGCTACGGACAGGGTAATCAGCCCCAGCATTTT. It is translated as CASSYGQGNQPQHF.

The genes are TRBV7-6 and TRBJ2-7; D remains ambiguous. Trimming took off 2 bases at V and 4 bases at J, with 12 bases between the two ends. The CDR3 length is 14 residues. Germline values: CDR1 SGHVS, CDR2 FNYEAQ. The CDR3 loop reads CASSLFSTAYEQYF. CDR3 bases: TGTGCCAGCAGCTTATTCTCTACCGCATACGAGCAGTACTTC.

The rearrangement links TRBV6-5 to TRBJ2-7; TRBD1 matches at 8 bases. The CDR3 length is 13 residues. Germline values: CDR1 MNHEY, CDR2 SVGAGI. The V segment lost 4 bases and the J segment 5 bases; nucleotides outside the gene matches: 4. This CDR3 reads CASSLRTGNEQYF. CDR3 nucleotides: TGTGCCAGCAGTTTAAGGACAGGGAACGAGCAGTACTTC.

This rearrangement joins TRBV18 to TRBJ1-5; no firm D call. CDR3 length: 13 amino acids. Trimming took 0 bases from V and 5 from J, leaving 5 bases between them. Germline CDR1 is KGHSH and CDR2 is LQKENI. As DNA, the CDR3 is TGTGCCAGCTCACCACCCGGGGATCAGCCCCAGCATTTT. Translation gives CASSPPGDQPQHF.

The chain recombines TRBV9 with TRBJ2-5; D might be TRBD2 (5 bases). The CDR3 runs to 13 residues. CDR1 is SGDLS and CDR2 is YYNGEE in the germline V gene. V lost 0 bases and J lost 4, with 7 bases in between. CDR3 coding DNA: TGTGCCAGCAGCGTAGGTGGAGGAGAGACCCAGTACTTC. It is translated as CASSVGGGETQYF.

V is TRBV5-6 and J is TRBJ1-1; D unresolved. Germline CDR1 is SGHDT and CDR2 is YYEEEE. The V gene lost 4 bases and the J gene lost 0 bases, with 13 bases spanning the gap. The CDR3 covers 15 residues. The DNA for the CDR3 is TGTGCCAGCAGCACCACCGGGGATTTGAACACTGAAGCTTTCTTT. Residues: CASSTTGDLNTEAFF.

The chain combines TRBV10-2 with TRBJ2-7; tentative D call: TRBD1 (6 bases). Germline V gives CDR1 WSHSY, CDR2 SAAADI. The CDR3 runs to 11 residues. Trimming shortened V by 4 bases and J by 9 bases, and 10 bases separated the two germline ends. The CDR3 loop is CASSGVDRQYF. The DNA of the CDR3 is TGCGCCAGCAGTGGTGTGGACAGGCAGTACTTC.

The CDR3 is CASSVEALAGVETQYF. CDR3 DNA sequence: TGTGCCAGCAGCGTAGAAGCACTAGCGGGAGTGGAGACCCAGTACTTC. V is TRBV9 and J is TRBJ2-5, with 11 bases aligning to TRBD2. With 0 bases clipped from V and 5 bases from J, the junction kept 6 bases outside the gene matches. CDR1 SGDLS and CDR2 YYNGEE come from the germline V gene. This CDR3 region has 16 residues.

Comment on this clone: One junction end does not reproduce the germline sequence, and a read error may be involved. The gene calls are TRBV7-9 and TRBJ1-4; D gene uncertain. The germline gives CDR1 SEHNR, CDR2 FQNEAQ (reference sequence). The CDR3 covers 15 residues. This CDR3 reads CVSSPYIATNEKLFF. In DNA form, the CDR3 reads TGTGTCAGCAGCCCTTATATAGCAACTAATGAAAAACTGTTTTTT. The whole variable domain, remainder taken from reference TRBV7-9 and TRBJ1-4, is DTGVSQNPRHKITKRGQNVTFRCDPISEHNRLYWYRQTLGQGPEFLTYFQNEAQLEKSRLLSDRFSAERPKGSFSTLEIQRTEQGDSAMYLCVSSPYIATNEKLFFGSGTQLSVL.

This chain connects TRBV5-6 to TRBJ2-3, with D perhaps matching TRBD2 (5 bases). The CDR3 extends over 11 amino acids. CDR1 and CDR2 from the germline V gene are SGHDT and YYEEEE. The V end lost 4 bases, the J end lost 12 bases, and 12 bases lay between the germline ends. The CDR3 sequence is CASSRRAVQYF. CDR3 DNA sequence: TGTGCCAGCAGCCGGCGAGCGGTTCAGTATTTT.

The rearrangement joins TRBV29-1 to TRBJ2-7; D gene unclear. This CDR3 has 13 amino acids. CDR1 and CDR2 from the germline V gene are SQVTM and ANQGSEA. V dropped 0 bases and J dropped 9 bases, with 15 bases sitting between them. This CDR3 is CSVEDQQAGRQYF. In DNA form, the CDR3 reads TGCAGCGTTGAAGATCAGCAGGCAGGCAGGCAGTACTTC.

The rearrangement uses TRBV7-2 and TRBJ2-1; D gene unclear. Between the trimmed V and J ends, which lost 2 bases and 10 bases, there was a span of 18 bases. Germline V gives CDR1 SGHTA, CDR2 FQGNSA. CDR3 length equals 15 residues. The CDR3 spells CASSLSGLQTQEQFF. CDR3 nucleotide sequence: TGTGCCAGCAGCTTATCTGGGTTACAGACCCAGGAGCAGTTCTTC.

This chain connects TRBV19 to TRBJ2-2; possible D gene TRBD1, 6 bases. There are 16 residues in the CDR3. Trimming took 5 bases from V and 2 from J, leaving 15 bases between them. The germline CDR1 and CDR2 sequences are LNHDA and SQIVND (reference sequence). Here the CDR3 DNA reads TGTGCCAGTAGTCCTTCGGGACACCTTAACACCGGGGAGCTGTTTTTT. It translates to CASSPSGHLNTGELFF.

The chain couples TRBV28 to TRBJ2-4, with D tentatively TRBD1 (6 bases). The V end lost 10 bases, the J end lost 0 bases, and 19 bases lay between the germline ends. The CDR3 covers 16 residues. Germline V CDR1 and CDR2: MDHEN, SYDVKM. The CDR3 nucleotides read TGTGCCATCAACGAATCACAGGGTCTAGCCAAAAACATTCAGTACTTC. This gives the protein CAINESQGLAKNIQYF.

The J gene is TRBJ2-2, the V gene TRBV2, with 12 positions matching TRBD2. The CDR3 sequence is 15 residues long. With V trimmed by 8 bases and J by 3 bases, 4 bases remained unmatched. CDR1 SNHLY and CDR2 FYNNEI come from the germline V gene. In DNA form, the CDR3 reads TGTGCCAGCGCCGGGACTAGCGGGTACACCGGGGAGCTGTTTTTT. This encodes CASAGTSGYTGELFF.

The chain combines TRBV9 with TRBJ2-1; 11 bases align to TRBD1. CDR1 and CDR2 (germline): SGDLS, YYNGEE. V lost 0 bases, J lost 15 bases, and 2 bases stayed unmatched. This CDR3 contains 12 residues. Here the CDR3 reads CASSVGTGGLFF. The CDR3 DNA reads as TGTGCCAGCAGCGTAGGGACAGGGGGCTTGTTCTTC.

This sequence joins TRBV2 and TRBJ2-7; D is ambiguous. V lost 4 bases and J lost 4, with 8 bases in between. CDR1 and CDR2 from the germline V gene are SNHLY and FYNNEI. This CDR3 contains 12 residues. CDR3 DNA: TGTGCCAGCAGTGCGAACAGATACGAGCAGTACTTC. This gives the protein CASSANRYEQYF. Combining the CDR3 with reference TRBV2 and TRBJ2-7 gives the whole variable domain EPEVTQTPSHQVTQMGQEVILRCVPISNHLYFYWYRQILGQKVEFLVSFYNNEISEKSEIFDDQFSVERPDGSNFTLKIRSTKLEDSAMYFCASSANRYEQYFGPGTRLTVT.

CDR3 loop: CASSLSGGGQPQHF. The CDR3 bases are TGTGCCAGCAGCTTGAGCGGGGGAGGGCAGCCCCAGCATTTT. The chain employs TRBV5-5 and TRBJ1-5, with TRBD1 as a possible D gene (5 bases). This CDR3 is built from 14 residues. V shed 1 base and J shed 7 bases, with 12 bases lying between them. Germline values: CDR1 SGHKS, CDR2 YYEKEE (reference sequence).

The rearrangement uses TRBV9 and TRBJ2-1; TRBD2 aligns across 12 bases. Germline CDR1 SGDLS, CDR2 YYNGEE. V dropped 4 bases and J dropped 9; count of bases not matched to a gene: 23. This CDR3 contains 20 residues. Here the CDR3 reads CASSPGQLAGGPIGPGEQFF. In DNA, the CDR3 is TGTGCCAGCAGCCCAGGTCAGCTAGCGGGAGGGCCCATAGGTCCCGGTGAGCAGTTCTTC.

The CDR3 sequence is CSVEIAYNEQFF. CDR3 nucleotides: TGCAGCGTTGAAATCGCCTACAATGAGCAGTTCTTC. The chain joins TRBV29-1 to TRBJ2-1; no clear D gene. V was pared by 2 bases and J by 2 bases, with 4 bases between. CDR3 size: 12 residues. Germline V gene sequence: CDR1 SQVTM, CDR2 ANQGSEA.

The genes are TRBV29-1 and TRBJ1-4; D gene ambiguous. There are 12 residues in the CDR3. Germline V CDR1 and CDR2: SQVTM, ANQGSEA. The CDR3 here is CTFVGSGEKLFF. Written as DNA, the CDR3 is TGCACCTTCGTTGGGAGTGGTGAAAAACTGTTTTTT.

The genes are TRBV29-1 and TRBJ2-7; D might be TRBD1 (7 bases). The germline V gene encodes CDR1 SQVTM and CDR2 ANQGSEA. The CDR3 is made up of 14 amino acids. Trimming removed 4 bases at V and 0 bases at J, with 13 bases between. The CDR3, as DNA: TGCAGCGTTGTTAGGGGGGACAGCTCCTACGAGCAGTACTTC. Translating it yields CSVVRGDSSYEQYF.

J is TRBJ1-5 and V is TRBV5-6, with 7 nucleotides matching TRBD1. Germline V gene sequence: CDR1 SGHDT, CDR2 YYEEEE. The V gene end was trimmed by 1 base and the J gene end by 2 bases; junction bases not matched to a gene: 3. The length of the CDR3 is 15 residues. The CDR3, as DNA: TGTGCCAGCAGCTTGAACAGGGGAGGCAATCAGCCCCAGCATTTT. It specifies CASSLNRGGNQPQHF.

The chain recombines TRBV29-1 with TRBJ2-7; TRBD1 aligns across 7 bases. The CDR3 is 14 residues long. From germline, CDR1 is SQVTM and CDR2 ANQGSEA. The ends lost 3 bases at V and 7 bases at J; junction bases unmatched: 12. The CDR3 loop is CSVDFGTALGEQYF. DNA for the CDR3: TGCAGCGTTGATTTCGGGACAGCTCTAGGAGAGCAGTACTTC.